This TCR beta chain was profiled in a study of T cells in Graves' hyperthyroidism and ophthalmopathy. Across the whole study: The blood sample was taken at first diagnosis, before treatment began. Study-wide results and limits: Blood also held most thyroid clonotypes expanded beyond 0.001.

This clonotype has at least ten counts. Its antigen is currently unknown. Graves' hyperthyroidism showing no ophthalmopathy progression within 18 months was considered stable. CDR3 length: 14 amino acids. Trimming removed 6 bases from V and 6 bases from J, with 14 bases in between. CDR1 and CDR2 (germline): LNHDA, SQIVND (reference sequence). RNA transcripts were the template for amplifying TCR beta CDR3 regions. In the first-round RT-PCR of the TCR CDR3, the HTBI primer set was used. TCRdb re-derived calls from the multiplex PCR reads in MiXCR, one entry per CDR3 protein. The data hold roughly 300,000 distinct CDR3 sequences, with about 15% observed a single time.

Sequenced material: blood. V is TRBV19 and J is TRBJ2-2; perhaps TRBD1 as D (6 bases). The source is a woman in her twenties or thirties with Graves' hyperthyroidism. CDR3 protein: CASRPQGNAGELFF. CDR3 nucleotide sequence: TGTGCCAGTAGACCACAGGGTAACGCCGGGGAGCTGTTTTTT.